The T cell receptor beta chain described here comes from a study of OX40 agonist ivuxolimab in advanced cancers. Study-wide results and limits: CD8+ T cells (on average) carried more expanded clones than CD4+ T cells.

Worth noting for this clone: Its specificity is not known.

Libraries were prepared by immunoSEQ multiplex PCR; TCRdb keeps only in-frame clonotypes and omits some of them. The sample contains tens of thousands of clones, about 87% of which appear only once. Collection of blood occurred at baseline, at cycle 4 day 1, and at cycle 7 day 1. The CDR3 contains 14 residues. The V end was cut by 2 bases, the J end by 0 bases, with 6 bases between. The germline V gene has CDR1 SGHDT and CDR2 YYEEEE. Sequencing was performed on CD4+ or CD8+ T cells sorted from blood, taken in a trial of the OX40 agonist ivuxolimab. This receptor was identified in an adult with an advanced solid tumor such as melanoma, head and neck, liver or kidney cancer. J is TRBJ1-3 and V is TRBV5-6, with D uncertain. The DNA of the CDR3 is TGTGCCAGCAGCTTTGGCGGCTCTGGAAACACCATATATTTT. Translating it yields CASSFGGSGNTIYF.